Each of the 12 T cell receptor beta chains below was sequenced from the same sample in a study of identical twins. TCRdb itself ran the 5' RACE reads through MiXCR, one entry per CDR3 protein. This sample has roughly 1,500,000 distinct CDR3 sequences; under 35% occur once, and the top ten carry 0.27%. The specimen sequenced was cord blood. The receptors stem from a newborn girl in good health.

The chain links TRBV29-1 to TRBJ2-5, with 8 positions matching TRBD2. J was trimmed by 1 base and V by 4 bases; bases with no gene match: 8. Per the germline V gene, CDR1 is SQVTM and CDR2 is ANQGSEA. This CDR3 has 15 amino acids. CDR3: CSVGGRLATQETQYF. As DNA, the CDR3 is TGCAGCGTTGGAGGCCGACTAGCGACCCAAGAGACCCAGTACTTC. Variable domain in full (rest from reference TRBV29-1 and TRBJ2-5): SAVISQKPSRDICQRGTSLTIQCQVDSQVTMMFWYRQQPGQSLTLIATANQGSEATYESGFVIDKFPISRPNLTFSTLTVSNMSPEDSSIYLCSVGGRLATQETQYFGPGTRLLVL.

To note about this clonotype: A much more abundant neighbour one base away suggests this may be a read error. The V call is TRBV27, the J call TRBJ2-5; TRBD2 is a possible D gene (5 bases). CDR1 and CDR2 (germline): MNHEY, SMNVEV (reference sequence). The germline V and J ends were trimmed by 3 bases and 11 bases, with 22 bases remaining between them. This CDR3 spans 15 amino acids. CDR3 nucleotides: TGTGCCAGCAGTTTTATGCCTTGGGGAGCCTACGGGCAGTACTTC. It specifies CASSFMPWGAYGQYF.

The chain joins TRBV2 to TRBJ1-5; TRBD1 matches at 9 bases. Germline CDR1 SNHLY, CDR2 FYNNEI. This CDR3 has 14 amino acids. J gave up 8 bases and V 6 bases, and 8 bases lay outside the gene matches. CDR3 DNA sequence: TGTGCCAGCAGCCCGGGACAGGGAAGGAAGCCCCAGCATTTT. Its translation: CASSPGQGRKPQHF.

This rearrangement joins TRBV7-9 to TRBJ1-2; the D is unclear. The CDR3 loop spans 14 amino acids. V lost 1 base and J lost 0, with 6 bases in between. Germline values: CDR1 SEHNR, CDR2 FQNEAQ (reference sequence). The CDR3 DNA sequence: TGTGCCAGCAGCTTAGACTGGGCTAACTATGGCTACACCTTC. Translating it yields CASSLDWANYGYTF.

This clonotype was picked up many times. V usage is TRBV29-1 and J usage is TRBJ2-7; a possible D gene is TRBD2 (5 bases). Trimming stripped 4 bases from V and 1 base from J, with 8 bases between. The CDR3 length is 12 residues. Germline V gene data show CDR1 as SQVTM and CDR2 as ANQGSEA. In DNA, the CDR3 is TGCAGCGTTGGCGGGTCTTCCTACGAGCAGTACTTC. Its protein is CSVGGSSYEQYF.

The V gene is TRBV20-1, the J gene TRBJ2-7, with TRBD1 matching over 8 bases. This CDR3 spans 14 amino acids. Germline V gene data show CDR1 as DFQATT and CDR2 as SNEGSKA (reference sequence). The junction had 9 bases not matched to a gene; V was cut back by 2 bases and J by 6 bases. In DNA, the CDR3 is TGCAGTGCTAGAAGGACAGGGATTTTTTCCGAGCAGTACTTC. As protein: CSARRTGIFSEQYF.

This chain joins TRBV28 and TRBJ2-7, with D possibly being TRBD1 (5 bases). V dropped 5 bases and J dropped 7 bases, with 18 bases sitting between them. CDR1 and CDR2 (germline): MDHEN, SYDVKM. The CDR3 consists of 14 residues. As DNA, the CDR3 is TGTGCCAGCAGTAGACAGAGATTCTACAATGAGCAGTACTTC. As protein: CASSRQRFYNEQYF.

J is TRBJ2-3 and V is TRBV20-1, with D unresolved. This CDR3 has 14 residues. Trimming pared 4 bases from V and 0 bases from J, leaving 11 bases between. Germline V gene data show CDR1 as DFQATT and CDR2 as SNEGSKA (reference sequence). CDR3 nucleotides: TGCAGTGCTATCCGCGCGGATAGCACAGATACGCAGTATTTT. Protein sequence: CSAIRADSTDTQYF.

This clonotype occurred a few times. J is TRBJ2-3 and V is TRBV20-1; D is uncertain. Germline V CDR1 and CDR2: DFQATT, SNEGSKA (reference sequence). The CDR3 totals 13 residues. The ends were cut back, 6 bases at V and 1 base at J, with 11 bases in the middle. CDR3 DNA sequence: TGCAGTGCACCAACCCCTGGCACAGATACGCAGTATTTT. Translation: CSAPTPGTDTQYF.

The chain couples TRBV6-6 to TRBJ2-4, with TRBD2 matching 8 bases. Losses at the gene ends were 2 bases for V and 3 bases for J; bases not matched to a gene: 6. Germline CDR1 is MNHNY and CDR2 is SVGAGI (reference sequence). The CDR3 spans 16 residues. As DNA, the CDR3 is TGTGCCAGCAGTTACCCTTCGGGGGGGGGCAAAAACATTCAGTACTTC. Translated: CASSYPSGGGKNIQYF.

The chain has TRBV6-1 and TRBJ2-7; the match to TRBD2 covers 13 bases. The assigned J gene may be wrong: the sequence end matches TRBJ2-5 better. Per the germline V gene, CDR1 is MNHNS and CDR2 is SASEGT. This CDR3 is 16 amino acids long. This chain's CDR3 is CASSMTSGGPGETQYF. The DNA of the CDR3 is TGTGCCAGCAGCATGACTAGCGGGGGGCCGGGAGAGACCCAGTACTTC.

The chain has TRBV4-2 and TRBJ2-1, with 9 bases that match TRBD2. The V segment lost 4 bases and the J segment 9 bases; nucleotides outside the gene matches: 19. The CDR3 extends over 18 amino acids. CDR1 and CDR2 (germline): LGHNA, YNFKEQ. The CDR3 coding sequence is TGTGCCAGCAGCCGAGTGTGGCGGGGGGGCCCCGTTTTGTCTGAGCAGTTCTTC. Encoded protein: CASSRVWRGGPVLSEQFF.